This T cell receptor (beta chain) emerged from a study of response to subunit inactivated influenza vaccine. Study-level points and caveats: Authors suggested that a seasonal influenza vaccination recruits few new T cells each time.

One entry per CDR3 protein results from TCRdb running MiXCR on the RT-PCR reads. The profile shows 550,000 to 800,000 distinct CDR3 sequences, about 14% of them singletons. This clonotype was picked up a small number of times. The antigen is unknown. The sample here was PBMCs from blood, taken around 15 days before vaccination. The source of this sequence is a man aged 45-60 years who received an inactivated influenza vaccine.

Here the CDR3 reads CATIGGGHDTQYF. The CDR3 DNA sequence: TGTGCCACCATCGGCGGGGGCCACGATACGCAGTATTTT. The V and J genes are TRBV10-3 and TRBJ2-3; maybe TRBD2 (7 bases). The V end was cut by 10 bases, the J end by 6 bases, with 17 bases between. Germline loops: CDR1 ENHRY, CDR2 SYGVKD. The CDR3 totals 13 residues.